A selection of T cell receptor beta chains follows, all from one sample in a study of blood T cell repertoires in COVID-19. Sequencing used immunoSEQ multiplex PCR; TCRdb keeps in-frame clones, though not all of them. The table shows 300,000 to 400,000 clones, with approximately 89% occurring only once. Material for sequencing was peripheral blood. Every receptor here comes from a woman younger than 35 who had recovered from COVID-19. The CDR3 runs from the conserved cysteine through the conserved F or W. A D gene is named only where the DNA matches it firmly. Size is omitted from some rows. Given values are once, few, many or a class for expanded clones.

TRBD1	TRBJ1-1	NA	TRBV5-1	TGCGCCAGCAGGGACAGGATGAACACTGAAGCTTTCTTT	CASRDRMNTEAFF
TRBD2	TRBJ2-1	NA	TRBV27	TGTGCCAGCCAACACCTAGCGGGATCCAATGAGCAGTTCTTC	CASQHLAGSNEQFF
NA	TRBJ1-3	NA	TRBV12-5	TGTGCTAGTGGTTTGGCCGCGGGAACCGCAGGAAACACCATATATTTT	CASGLAAGTAGNTIYF
TRBD2	TRBJ2-1	NA	TRBV4-1	TGCGCCAGCAGCACTAGACTAGCGGCCTACAATGAGCAGTTCTTC	CASSTRLAAYNEQFF
TRBD2	TRBJ2-2	NA	TRBV2	TGTGCCAGCAGCCCCCCGGTTCTTGGGACTAGCGGTTTGGAGCTGTTTTTT	CASSPPVLGTSGLELFF
NA	TRBJ2-1	NA	TRBV9	TGTGCCAGCAGCGTAGATCCGGCGGGGTCCACCTACAATGAGCAGTTCTTC	CASSVDPAGSTYNEQFF
TRBD1	TRBJ1-2	once	TRBV6-5	TGTGCCAGCAGCCGGGACAGGGGATGGTATGGCTACACCTTC	CASSRDRGWYGYTF
NA	TRBJ2-1	NA	TRBV11-3	TGTGCCAGCAGCGTCGGGAATCGTCCCGAGCAGTTCTTC	CASSVGNRPEQFF
TRBD2	TRBJ2-3	NA	TRBV7-8	TGTGCCAGCAGCCCTTCTACGGGACTAGCGGGGCGCACAGATACGCAGTATTTT	CASSPSTGLAGRTDTQYF
TRBD2	TRBJ2-1	once	TRBV6-5	TGTGCCAGCAGCCGTACTAGCGAAGATGAGCAGTTCTTC	CASSRTSEDEQFF
TRBD2	TRBJ2-5	few	TRBV2	TGTGCCAGCAGTGAATTGGCGGGAGGGCCCTCGGAGACCCAGTACTTC	CASSELAGGPSETQYF
NA	TRBJ2-3	NA	TRBV19	TGTGCCAGTAGTATGCTTGGGGGCCCCCGCGATACGCAGTATTTT	CASSMLGGPRDTQYF
TRBD1	TRBJ2-2	NA	TRBV27	TGTGCCAGCAGGGAACAGGGGCTCGGCACCGGGGAGCTGTTTTTT	CASREQGLGTGELFF
TRBD2	TRBJ2-3	NA	TRBV7-2	TGTGCCAGCAGCTTAGGTTTTGGCGGGAGGGCCGGGGTCGATACGCAGTATTTT	CASSLGFGGRAGVDTQYF
TRBD1	TRBJ1-2	NA	TRBV19	TGTGCCACCGCCAACAGGGACAGGGATAACTATGGCTACACCTTC	CATANRDRDNYGYTF
TRBD1	TRBJ1-5	NA	TRBV9	TGTGCCAGCAGCGTCGACAGGGGAGACCAGCCCCAGCATTTT	CASSVDRGDQPQHF
TRBD2	TRBJ2-1	NA	TRBV9	TGTGCCAGCAGTCGACTAGCGGGGCGGCTTCCGAACAATGAGCAGTTCTTC	CASSRLAGRLPNNEQFF
NA	TRBJ1-2	NA	TRBV19	TGTGCCAGTAGGTCTCGGGGCTATGGCTACACCTTC	CASRSRGYGYTF
NA	TRBJ1-3	NA	TRBV10-3	TGTGCCATCAGTGAGTCGATGGGGAGCTCTGGAAACACCATATATTTT	CAISESMGSSGNTIYF
TRBD1	TRBJ2-3	NA	TRBV7-9	TGTGCCAGCAGCCGCACCACGCGGGACAGGGTCCCAGATACGCAGTATTTT	CASSRTTRDRVPDTQYF
TRBD2	TRBJ2-3	NA	TRBV10-3	TGTGCCATCAGCAGGGGGTTCGGAGCGGGAGGTGGAGATACGCAGTATTTT	CAISRGFGAGGGDTQYF
TRBD2	TRBJ2-1	NA	TRBV3-1/TRBV3-2	TGTGCCAGCAGCCGAGGGGGACTAGCGGACTTCTCCTACAATGAGCAGTTCTTC	CASSRGGLADFSYNEQFF
NA	TRBJ1-1	once	TRBV27	TGTGCCAGCAGTTCCCAGAACATGAACACTGAAGCTTTCTTT	CASSSQNMNTEAFF
TRBD1	TRBJ2-1	NA	TRBV6-5	TGTGCCAGCACCGAGGACAGGGGTTTTGGTGAGCAGTTCTTC	CASTEDRGFGEQFF
TRBD1	TRBJ1-1	NA	TRBV29-1	TGCAGCGTTGTGGACAGGCGGGCTGAAGCTTTCTTT	CSVVDRRAEAFF
NA	TRBJ1-3	NA	TRBV5-1	TGCGCCAGCAGTAGACTCCCGTCTGGAAACACCATATATTTT	CASSRLPSGNTIYF
NA	TRBJ2-5	NA	TRBV28	TGTGCCAGCAGTTACCCATTCGACTACGCATACCAAGAGACCCAGTACTTC	CASSYPFDYAYQETQYF
TRBD2	TRBJ2-1	NA	TRBV7-9	TGTGCCAGCAAGCCCTTTAGCGGGAACAATGAGCAGTTCTTC	CASKPFSGNNEQFF
NA	TRBJ2-2	once	TRBV19	TGTGCCAGTAGTATCAACGGGAAGGACACCGGGGAGCTGTTTTTT	CASSINGKDTGELFF
TRBD1	TRBJ2-2	once	TRBV6-2/TRBV6-3	TGTGCCAGCAGTTATAGGACAGGATCGTATACCGGGGAGCTGTTTTTT	CASSYRTGSYTGELFF
NA	TRBJ1-1	once	TRBV25-1	TGTGCCAGCAGTCCCCTCGGGCAGGGGACAAAGAACACTGAAGCTTTCTTT	CASSPLGQGTKNTEAFF
TRBD2	TRBJ2-1	NA	TRBV18	TGTGCCAGCTCACCAACGTGGGAGGGAAACAATGAGCAGTTCTTC	CASSPTWEGNNEQFF
TRBD2	TRBJ2-3	NA	TRBV3-1/TRBV3-2	TGTGCCAGCAGCCTTGGACTAGCGGCCACAGATACGCAGTATTTT	CASSLGLAATDTQYF
NA	TRBJ2-2	NA	TRBV12-2	TGTGCAAGTCGCTTTTGTGTCGGCCCCGGCCTCGAACGTCGTGTCAGCAGAACCTCCGGGGTGTTTTTT	CASRFCVGPGLERRVSRTSGVFF
NA	TRBJ2-3	NA	TRBV14	TGTGCCAGCAGCCCCAGACTTACAGATACGCAGTATTTT	CASSPRLTDTQYF
TRBD2	TRBJ2-1	once	TRBV6-6	TGTGCCAGCAGCAAAACTAGCGGGAGTTACAATGAGCAGTTCTTC	CASSKTSGSYNEQFF
TRBD1	TRBJ2-4	NA	TRBV2	TGTGCCAGCAGTGAAGTAGCAGGGGGCTTAGCCAAAAACATTCAGTACTTC	CASSEVAGGLAKNIQYF
TRBD1	TRBJ1-1	NA	TRBV29-1	TGCAGCGTCAATCCGGGACAGGGTTTCGTTGAAGCTTTCTTT	CSVNPGQGFVEAFF
TRBD1	TRBJ1-6	NA	TRBV7-2	TGTGCCAGCAGCTCGGGGACAGGAAATTCACCCCTCCACTTT	CASSSGTGNSPLHF
TRBD1	TRBJ2-5	NA	TRBV27	TGTGCCAGCAGAATCGGACCGGGACAGGGGCAAGAGACCCAGTACTTC	CASRIGPGQGQETQYF
NA	TRBJ2-3	NA	TRBV19	TGTGCCAGTAGTATAGGTAACAGGGCTAGAGATACGCAGTATTTT	CASSIGNRARDTQYF
TRBD1	TRBJ2-3	NA	TRBV9	TGTGCCAGCAGCGAAAGCTCAGGGGGTAGCACAGATACGCAGTATTTT	CASSESSGGSTDTQYF
NA	TRBJ2-5	NA	TRBV4-1	TGCGCCAGCAGCCAAGCATTATCGTTGTCGCAGTACCAAGAGACCCAGTACTTC	CASSQALSLSQYQETQYF
NA	TRBJ2-2	once	TRBV11-2	TGTGCCAGCAGCTTCGGACAGAAAACTGGGGAGCTGTTTTTT	CASSFGQKTGELFF
TRBD1	TRBJ2-2	few	TRBV6-2/TRBV6-3	TGTGCCAGCAGTTACAACAGGGGTGGCACCGGGGAGCTGTTTTTT	CASSYNRGGTGELFF
TRBD1	TRBJ2-1	NA	TRBV11-3	TGTGCCAGCAAATCAGGGGGAGAGTTTGGGAATGAGCAGTTCTTC	CASKSGGEFGNEQFF
TRBD1	TRBJ1-6	once	TRBV28	TGTGCCAGCAGTTCCCGAGGGACAGGGGCCGGGGGGGATAATTCACCCCTCCACTTT	CASSSRGTGAGGDNSPLHF
TRBD1	TRBJ1-5	NA	TRBV30	TGTGCCTGGTCTGAACAGGGGTACCAGCCCCAGCATTTT	CAWSEQGYQPQHF
TRBD1	TRBJ2-3	NA	TRBV24-1	TGTGCCACCAGTGAGGGGACAGGGGGCCCCACAGATACGCAGTATTTT	CATSEGTGGPTDTQYF
TRBD2	TRBJ2-3	NA	TRBV4-1	TGCGCCAGCAGCCCGACTAGCGGGAGGGCCCCAGATACGCAGTATTTT	CASSPTSGRAPDTQYF
TRBD1	TRBJ1-3	NA	TRBV27	TGTGCCAGCAATCAACGCCGGGACAGGATTGGAAACACCATATATTTT	CASNQRRDRIGNTIYF
NA	TRBJ1-3	NA	TRBV6-5	TGTGCCAGCAGTTACGGCCCCGGAGAAGGAAACACCATATATTTT	CASSYGPGEGNTIYF
TRBD2	TRBJ2-1	NA	TRBV13	TGTGCCAGCAGCTTAGCGGGAGGAGGGAATGAGCAGTTCTTC	CASSLAGGGNEQFF